This TCR beta chain was sequenced for a study of T cell repertoires in cytomegalovirus infection. As for the study in general: Public TCR beta signatures indicated both CMV infection and matching HLA type. General study findings and limits: HLA-C-restricted CMV clonotypes gave the most frequent clonotype in two of eight donors.

A note on this clonotype: Its target is not known.

TCRdb ran MiXCR on the reads and lists one entry per CDR3 protein. Of about 920,000 distinct CDR3 sequences listed, around a third were seen once; the top ten hold roughly an eighth. The sequences come from cultured CD8+ T cells from PBMCs, collected from culture after CMV antigen stimulation. The origin of this receptor is a human donor in good health (CMV status not recorded). Some clones in this sample may be carry-over from other donors' samples.

The CDR3 spells CASSSKPGTGFYSINTAFF. The CDR3 DNA follows: TGTGCCAGCAGCTCAAAACCAGGGACAGGCTTTTACTCGATCAATACGGCTTTCTTT. V and J are TRBV7-9 and TRBJ1-1, with 8 bases identical to TRBD1. The CDR3 has 19 amino acids. V lost 4 bases to trimming and J lost 11 bases; unmatched junction nucleotides: 27. CDR1 SEHNR and CDR2 FQNEAQ come from the germline V gene (reference sequence).